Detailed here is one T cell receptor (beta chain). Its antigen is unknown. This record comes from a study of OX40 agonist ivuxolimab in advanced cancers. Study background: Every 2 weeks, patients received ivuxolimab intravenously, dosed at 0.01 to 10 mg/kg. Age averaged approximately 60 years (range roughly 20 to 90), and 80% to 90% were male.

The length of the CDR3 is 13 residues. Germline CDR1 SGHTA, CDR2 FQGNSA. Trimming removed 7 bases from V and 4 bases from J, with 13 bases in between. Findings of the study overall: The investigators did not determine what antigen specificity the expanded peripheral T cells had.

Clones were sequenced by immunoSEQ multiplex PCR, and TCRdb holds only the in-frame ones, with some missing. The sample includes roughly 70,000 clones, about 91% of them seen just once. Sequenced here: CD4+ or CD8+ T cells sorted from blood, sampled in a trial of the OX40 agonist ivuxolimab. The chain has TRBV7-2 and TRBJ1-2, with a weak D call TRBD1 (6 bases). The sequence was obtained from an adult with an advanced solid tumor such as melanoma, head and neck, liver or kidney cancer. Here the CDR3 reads CASNWQGLYGYTF. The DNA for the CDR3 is TGTGCCAGCAATTGGCAGGGGCTCTATGGCTACACCTTC.